The 11 T cell receptor beta chains below all came from one sample that was sequenced in a study of T cells in Graves' hyperthyroidism and ophthalmopathy. Regions amplified from RNA transcripts were the TCR beta CDR3 regions. The HTBI primer set was used in a first-round RT-PCR of the TCR CDR3. MiXCR was run by TCRdb on the multiplex PCR reads, yielding one entry per CDR3 protein. The sample records 500,000 to 650,000 distinct CDR3 sequences, about 46% being singletons. The sample comprised peripheral blood or thyroid tissue (not recorded which). The receptors were sampled from an adult woman with Graves' disease, either hyperthyroidism or ophthalmopathy (not recorded which).

Remarks on this clonotype: A clone one base away is much larger, so this may be a read error. The DNA of the CDR3 is TGTGCCAGCAACCCGGGGGAAGGTGATGCTTTCTTT. It codes for CASNPGEGDAFF. V gene TRBV5-4 combines with J gene TRBJ1-1; D is perhaps TRBD1 (5 bases). The length of the CDR3 is 12 residues. CDR1 SGHNT and CDR2 YYREEE come from the germline V gene (reference sequence). V was shortened by 6 bases and J by 11 bases, with 17 bases between the two germline ends. The entire variable domain, with the rest obtained from reference TRBV5-4 and TRBJ1-1, is as follows: ETGVTQSPTHLIKTRGQQVTLRCSSQSGHNTVSWYQQALGQGPQFIFQYYREEENGRGNFPPRFSGLQFPNYSSELNVNALELDDSALYLCASNPGEGDAFFGQGTRLTVV.

The chain couples TRBV29-1 to TRBJ2-5, with D possibly being TRBD2 (6 bases). Germline V gene data show CDR1 as SQVTM and CDR2 as ANQGSEA. The CDR3 consists of 12 residues. The V and J ends lost 7 bases and 4 bases respectively, with 13 bases between them. The CDR3 loop reads CSGGAGGETQYF. For the CDR3, the DNA is TGCAGCGGCGGTGCCGGGGGAGAGACCCAGTACTTC.

This clonotype was counted a single time. The CDR3 region has the DNA TGCAGCGTTGCAGGGAAGAAAGGCTATGGCTACACCTTC. It yields the protein CSVAGKKGYGYTF. The chain has TRBV29-1 and TRBJ1-2; D may be TRBD1 (5 bases). CDR1 and CDR2 (germline): SQVTM, ANQGSEA. The CDR3 is made up of 13 amino acids. The ends were cut back, 4 bases at V and 4 bases at J, with 13 bases in the middle.

The chain is built from TRBV5-1 and TRBJ1-1; D is unclear. V was cut by 4 bases and J by 0 bases, with 10 bases left in between. The germline V gene has CDR1 SGHRS and CDR2 YFSETQ. This CDR3 has 14 amino acids. CDR3 bases: TGCGCCAGCAGCGGGGAAGGGTTGAACACTGAAGCTTTCTTT. This gives the protein CASSGEGLNTEAFF. Full variable domain (rest looked up from reference TRBV5-1 and TRBJ1-1): KAGVTQTPRYLIKTRGQQVTLSCSPISGHRSVSWYQQTPGQGLQFLFEYFSETQRNKGNFPGRFSGRQFSNSRSEMNVSTLELGDSALYLCASSGEGLNTEAFFGQGTRLTVV.

This clonotype was observed a handful of times. The chain has TRBV20-1 and TRBJ1-2; a weak D match, TRBD1 (6 bases). The V and J ends lost 2 bases and 6 bases respectively, with 19 bases between them. The CDR3 length is 15 residues. In germline, CDR1 is DFQATT, CDR2 SNEGSKA (reference sequence). The CDR3 loop is CSARSGTPGDDGYTF. CDR3 in DNA: TGCAGTGCTAGATCCGGGACACCCGGGGACGATGGCTACACCTTC.

This chain connects TRBV29-1 to TRBJ1-1; TRBD1 aligns across 7 bases. The CDR3 totals 12 residues. Germline lookup yields CDR1 SQVTM and CDR2 ANQGSEA. Losses at the gene ends were 7 bases for V and 3 bases for J; bases not matched to a gene: 5. CDR3 sequence: CSARDSHTEAFF. The CDR3 nucleotides are TGCAGCGCCCGGGACAGCCACACTGAAGCTTTCTTT.

This clonotype has ten or more counts. This sequence joins TRBV29-1 and TRBJ2-7; the match to TRBD1 covers 11 bases. The CDR3 is made up of 14 amino acids. J gave up 5 bases and V 7 bases, and 10 bases lay outside the gene matches. Germline CDR1 reads SQVTM; CDR2 reads ANQGSEA. The CDR3 DNA reads as TGCAGCGCCTTTCTTCCGGGACAGGGGGACGAGCAGTACTTC. Translation gives CSAFLPGQGDEQYF.

This sequence joins TRBV29-1 and TRBJ1-2; D is perhaps TRBD1 (6 bases). This CDR3 comprises 13 residues. The V gene lost 4 bases and the J gene lost 6 bases, with 15 bases spanning the gap. Germline values: CDR1 SQVTM, CDR2 ANQGSEA. The CDR3 DNA follows: TGCAGCGTTGGTGGCCCGACAGGAGATGGCTACACCTTC. Amino acids: CSVGGPTGDGYTF.

This clonotype was picked up many times. The chain uses TRBV12-3 or TRBV12-4 and TRBJ1-1, with no clear D. This CDR3 contains 13 residues. V shed 8 bases and J shed 1 base, with 11 bases lying between them. The CDR3, as DNA: TGTGCCAGCTCCGCCCGCCAGAACACTGAAGCTTTCTTT. Its translation is CASSARQNTEAFF.

Note on this clonotype: The conserved closing phenylalanine or tryptophan is absent in this CDR3, likely reflecting a read error. The chain recombines TRBV7-6 with TRBJ2-2, with a tentative D call TRBD1 (5 bases). V shed 2 bases and J shed 8 bases, with 9 bases lying between them. CDR1 and CDR2 from the germline V gene are SGHVS and FNYEAQ. This CDR3 has 13 amino acids. This CDR3 reads CASSLFRQGELFS. The CDR3 DNA is TGTGCCAGCAGCTTATTCCGACAGGGGGAGCTGTTTTCT.

This clonotype has only a few counts. The chain couples TRBV20-1 to TRBJ2-5; D ambiguous. This CDR3 has 11 amino acids. Germline CDR1 DFQATT, CDR2 SNEGSKA (reference sequence). The CDR3 region is CGGEHQETQYF. CDR3 nucleotides: TGCGGCGGAGAGCACCAAGAGACCCAGTACTTC.